This paragraph covers one T cell receptor beta chain sequence. Its specificity is unknown. This record comes from a study of cytomegalovirus exposure and HLA in healthy donors. Study information: In an earlier analysis, 90 million to 130 million unique TCR beta sequences were found from about 180 million T cells.

V dropped 3 bases and J dropped 3 bases, with 12 bases sitting between them. The CDR3 sequence is 13 residues long. Looked up from germline, CDR1 is GTSNPN and CDR2 is SVGIG (reference sequence). Points from the study as a whole: Under in vitro conditions, a few CMV-associated chains were confirmed as specific for CMV antigens.

The PCR was carried out with 60 Vbeta primers and 13 Jbeta primers. The protocol was immunoSEQ multiplex PCR, while the TCRdb copy is restricted to in-frame clones and leaves out a portion. Here the sample spans around 180,000 clones, around 81% being singletons. This receptor was obtained from a man younger than 30 in good health and CMV-seronegative. The genes are TRBV30 and TRBJ2-7, with D perhaps TRBD1 (5 bases). Sequences were obtained from PBMCs. The CDR3 DNA follows: TGTGCCTGGAGCCTAGGACATCTCTACGAGCAGTACTTC. It translates to CAWSLGHLYEQYF.